This T cell receptor beta chain is drawn from a study of identical twins (dated by TCRdb to 2015 to 2016). At the level of the whole study: The study deep-sequenced TCR alpha and beta repertoires from monozygotic twins, unrelated adults of various ages and cord blood to test whether fetal clonotypes persist. To rule out contamination, replicate twin experiments were performed at different times with different library preparation protocols.

Trimming costs V 4 bases and J 1 base, and their ends lie 14 bases apart. Inclusive of the bounding cysteine and phenylalanine, the CDR3 is 15 residues long. Only the CDR3 region is kept as DNA, spanning 45 bases read in frame from base 1. In the germline V gene, CDR1 corresponds to SGHRS and CDR2 to YFSETQ. General findings and caveats noted by the study authors: The excess sharing between twins in beta out-of-frame sequences was weaker because fewer shared sequences reduced the signal-to-noise ratio. Fewer insertions were carried by abundant cord blood beta clonotypes, a similar but weaker trend appeared in young adult naive repertoires, and no such trend appeared in memory repertoires. Recombination models systematically underestimated out-of-frame TCR alpha sharing in monozygotic twins but agreed with sharing between unrelated individuals. Because the same donors could not be followed over many years, conclusions were based on cross-sectional statistical analysis. Invariant T cells such as MAIT and iNKT could partly confound zero-insertion analyses, though diverse VJ usage argued against this for most clonotypes. Compared with coincidental sharing between unrelated individuals, an excess of low generation-probability sequences was observed among out-of-frame TCR alpha sequences shared between twins.

Every donor in the study was a healthy Caucasian. The twin cohort comprised three pairs of female monozygotic twins, all aged roughly 18 to 29 years. Positive isolation kits from Invitrogen were used to isolate CD4+ and CD8+ T cell populations. The method was 5' RACE. Sequencing was carried out with an Illumina HiSeq 2000. A universal primer binding site was added through template switching, and the final cDNA carried a unique molecular identifier so that TCR cDNA molecules could be counted accurately. Specific primers in the conserved constant-segment region were used to synthesize first-strand cDNA for the TCR alpha and beta chains. To control for contamination, every cDNA library was double barcoded, receiving both a SMART-Mk sample barcode and Illumina barcodes. TruSeq adapter sequences, together with Illumina sample barcodes, were added in two successive PCR steps. The Illumina HiSeq platform was used with custom primers to sequence TCR alpha and beta cDNA libraries. Per the authors' processing: MiGEC processed the raw reads to extract unique molecular identifiers, while MiXCR was used to determine the CDR3 positions. Recombination models were inferred per individual with the repgenHMM and IGoR tools using an EM algorithm. Shared clonotype analysis was performed with the tcR package in R, normalizing sharing by the product of cloneset sizes. To study raw recombination free of thymic and clonal selection effects, out-of-frame nonproductive sequences were analyzed. TCRdb took the public reads, trimmed them with fastp at Q25, ran MiXCR for clone calling and kept in-frame beta chains. Entries that share a CDR3 protein sequence are merged under the most common genes and DNA. TCRdb, rather than the study authors, made the V and J calls. The sample table contains some 500,000 distinct CDR3 sequences; only one count was recorded for roughly 21% of them. The ten largest make up 0.8% to 1% of the sample.

In this sample, this clonotype turned up many times. The specificity of this receptor is unknown. Base qualities are not at hand, and no much larger clone is one base apart. In addition, the sample was reused for a study of T cells expressing NK-cell markers. Reported in the second study: Seven to nine donors provided sorted CD3+CD56+NKG2C+, CD3+CD56+NKG2C- and CD3+CD56-NKG2C+ T-cell subsets, whose TCR beta-chain repertoires were profiled. Seven of the eight sequenced donors were HCMV-seropositive and one was HCMV-seronegative. To restrict sorting to alphabetaTCR-expressing T cells, an anti-gammadeltaTCR antibody was added in several experiments. In six donors, the dominant CD3+CD56+NKG2C+ clonotypes were found to rank among the top 10 CD8+ clonotypes and to make up roughly 1.0-8% of CD8+ T cells. Those dominant clonotypes were again the most abundant among CD3+CD56-NKG2C+ cells in a handful of donors, at roughly 28.3-60.1%. It remained unclear whether the expanded NKG2C-expressing T cell clones were specific for HCMV antigens. All eight donors whose samples were sequenced were randomly selected healthy volunteers, three of them men and five women. To determine HCMV serostatus, a commercial ELISA kit was used to detect HCMV-specific IgG in serum. MIGEC handled demultiplexing of the reads and grouping by UMI, while MiTCR was used to assemble and quantify clonotypes. To exclude erroneous sequences, only TCR cDNA sequences supported by at least two reads were retained. The tcR package was used for downstream repertoire analysis, and clonotypes were matched across fractions by CDR3 nucleotide sequence plus V segment. VDJmatch was used to annotate antigen specificity against VDJdb, with one amino acid substitution in CDR3 permitted.

Recombination connected TRBV5-1 to TRBJ1-2; D gene: possibly TRBD1, on 5 matching bases. What was sequenced was CD4+ T cells sorted from blood. This TCR came from a woman between 18 and 29 years old in good health. The CDR3 reads as follows: CASSRTGTNNYGYTF. DNA sequence: TGCGCCAGCAGCAGAACCGGGACTAATAACTATGGCTACACCTTC.